Following are 12 T cell receptor beta chains from one sample sequenced in a study of radiation and T cells in renal cell carcinoma. Time point here: baseline pretreatment blood. The treatment was: 15 Gy SBRT to primary tumor, nephrectomy 4 weeks later. Assay used: immunoSEQ multiplex PCR; TCRdb lists only in-frame clones, some missing. Here the sample spans approximately 120,000 clones, 80% to 85% being singletons. The sequencing here drew on blood, taken from a patient whose treatment included radiotherapy and nephrectomy. Receptors originate from a woman aged 60-75 years with renal cell carcinoma.

This chain joins TRBV19 and TRBJ1-2; D unresolved. Germline CDR1 reads LNHDA; CDR2 reads SQIVND (reference sequence). This CDR3 is 16 amino acids long. Trimming stripped 5 bases from V and 1 base from J, with 17 bases between. CDR3 in DNA: TGTGCCAGTAGTTTGGGCTCTTCGTCCGTTAACTATGGCTACACCTTC. This translates into CASSLGSSSVNYGYTF. The full variable domain, its missing parts supplied by reference TRBV19 and TRBJ1-2, is DGGITQSPKYLFRKEGQNVTLSCEQNLNHDAMYWYRQDPGQGLRLIYYSQIVNDFQKGDIAEGYSVSREKKESFPLTVTSAQKNPTAFYLCASSLGSSSVNYGYTFGSGTRLTVV.

The chain couples TRBV27 to TRBJ1-2; tentative D call: TRBD1 (6 bases). Between the trimmed V and J ends, which lost 5 bases and 0 bases, there was a span of 10 bases. CDR1 and CDR2 (germline): MNHEY, SMNVEV (reference sequence). This CDR3 spans 14 amino acids. In nucleotides, the CDR3 is TGTGCCAGCAGTCCCAGGGGACCTAACTATGGCTACACCTTC. Translating it yields CASSPRGPNYGYTF.

This chain connects TRBV7-2 to TRBJ2-5, with 9 bases that match TRBD1. CDR3 length equals 16 residues. The germline V gene has CDR1 SGHTA and CDR2 FQGNSA. Trimming removed 2 bases from V and 5 bases from J; junction bases left unmatched: 9. CDR3 sequence (DNA): TGTGCCAGCAGCTTATCTCGACAGGGGGGAGGGGAGACCCAGTACTTC. It translates to CASSLSRQGGGETQYF.

The chain recombines TRBV7-6 with TRBJ1-1; D not certain. V was shortened by 5 bases and J by 8 bases, with 21 bases between the two germline ends. Germline V gives CDR1 SGHVS, CDR2 FNYEAQ. CDR3 length equals 15 residues. The CDR3 reads CASSLPRGVISEAFF. CDR3 sequence (DNA): TGTGCCAGCAGCCTGCCCCGTGGGGTAATTTCGGAAGCTTTCTTT.

The chain links TRBV4-3 to TRBJ2-7; D call uncertain. Germline-derived CDR1 and CDR2 are LGHNA and YSLEER. With 0 bases removed from V and 0 bases from J, the gap between germline ends came to 9 bases. This CDR3 is 15 amino acids long. The CDR3 loop reads CASSQERLSSYEQYF. The CDR3 DNA reads as TGCGCCAGCAGCCAAGAGCGACTTAGCTCCTACGAGCAGTACTTC.

The chain couples TRBV7-2 to TRBJ2-1; 7 nucleotides match TRBD2. CDR1 SGHTA and CDR2 FQGNSA come from the germline V gene. J was trimmed by 7 bases and V by 0 bases; bases with no gene match: 6. The CDR3 is 15 residues long. The CDR3 protein is CASSLAGGLRNEQFF. In DNA form, the CDR3 reads TGTGCCAGCAGCTTAGCGGGAGGGCTTAGGAATGAGCAGTTCTTC.

This clone was seen a handful of times. This chain connects TRBV18 to TRBJ1-1, with a weak D call TRBD1 (5 bases). Germline V gene data show CDR1 as KGHSH and CDR2 as LQKENI. V lost 2 bases and J 0 bases, leaving 13 bases between the germline ends. The CDR3 is 16 residues long. Here the CDR3 DNA reads TGTGCCAGCTCACCAGTTATCACAGGTATGAACACTGAAGCTTTCTTT. Protein sequence: CASSPVITGMNTEAFF. Variable domain in full (rest from reference TRBV18 and TRBJ1-1): NAGVMQNPRHLVRRRGQEARLRCSPMKGHSHVYWYRQLPEEGLKFMVYLQKENIIDESGMPKERFSAEFPKEGPSILRIQQVVRGDSAAYFCASSPVITGMNTEAFFGQGTRLTVV.

This rearrangement joins TRBV5-6 to TRBJ1-6, with TRBD1 as a possible D gene (5 bases). There are 15 residues in the CDR3. V lost 2 bases to trimming and J lost 0 bases, with 6 bases between them. In germline, CDR1 is SGHDT, CDR2 YYEEEE. DNA for the CDR3: TGTGCCAGCAGCTTTCAGGGCTCCTATAATTCACCCCTCCACTTT. This codes for CASSFQGSYNSPLHF.

The chain couples TRBV19 to TRBJ1-6; TRBD1 might be the D (5 bases). The CDR3 has 17 amino acids. V lost 5 bases, J lost 3 bases, and 17 bases lay in between. Germline V gene sequence: CDR1 LNHDA, CDR2 SQIVND (reference sequence). DNA for the CDR3: TGTGCCAGTAGTCGCCCCGGGACGGCGGACTATAATTCACCCCTCCACTTT. Encoded protein: CASSRPGTADYNSPLHF.

The gene calls are TRBV29-1 and TRBJ1-1, with D possibly being TRBD1 (6 bases). Germline V gene data show CDR1 as SQVTM and CDR2 as ANQGSEA. The V end was cut by 7 bases, the J end by 1 base, with 13 bases between. The CDR3 spans 13 residues. CDR3 bases: TGCAGCGCCCGGAAAGGGGGGAACACTGAAGCTTTCTTT. Amino acid sequence: CSARKGGNTEAFF. Together with reference TRBV29-1 and TRBJ1-1, the CDR3 gives the full variable domain: SAVISQKPSRDICQRGTSLTIQCQVDSQVTMMFWYRQQPGQSLTLIATANQGSEATYESGFVIDKFPISRPNLTFSTLTVSNMSPEDSSIYLCSARKGGNTEAFFGQGTRLTVV.

The chain has TRBV9 and TRBJ2-5, with TRBD2 identical over 8 bases. From germline, CDR1 is SGDLS and CDR2 YYNGEE. The V segment lost 0 bases and the J segment 4 bases; nucleotides outside the gene matches: 2. The CDR3 sequence is 14 residues long. The CDR3: CASSVAGGGETQYF. The CDR3 region has the DNA TGTGCCAGCAGCGTAGCGGGAGGGGGAGAGACCCAGTACTTC.

This chain links TRBV7-2 with TRBJ2-1; 13 bases line up with TRBD2. The V gene end was trimmed by 6 bases and the J gene end by 6 bases; junction bases not matched to a gene: 5. The germline CDR1 and CDR2 sequences are SGHTA and FQGNSA. The CDR3 runs 15 residues. CDR3 DNA sequence: TGTGCCAGCAGACCGGGACTAGCGGGACGCAATGAGCAGTTCTTC. Protein sequence: CASRPGLAGRNEQFF.